The T cell receptor beta chain described here comes from a study of Tregs in tolerant kidney transplant recipients. Study-wide points: The most relevant donor-specific Treg TCRbeta repertoire apparently came from expansion with activated donor B cells. No direct test of biological reproducibility was done here.

Repertoires were generated with immunoSEQ multiplex PCR, while TCRdb's copy carries only in-frame clones and drops some. The repertoire holds about 88,000 clones, with around nine tenths as singletons. Remarks on this clone: Its antigen is undetermined.

Per the germline V gene, CDR1 is MRHNA and CDR2 is SNTAGT. V was trimmed by 8 bases and J by 0 bases, leaving 7 bases between them. The CDR3 runs to 13 residues. Unstimulated Tregs (CD4+CD25+CD127-) and CD4+CD25- non-Tregs were sorted from PBMCs. The receptor was derived from a human donor in good health. Input material: CD8+ T cells from blood. The J gene is TRBJ2-2, the V gene TRBV6-4; D is unresolved. The CDR3 DNA sequence: TGTGCCAGCGGGAACACGAACACCGGGGAGCTGTTTTTT. Amino acid sequence: CASGNTNTGELFF.